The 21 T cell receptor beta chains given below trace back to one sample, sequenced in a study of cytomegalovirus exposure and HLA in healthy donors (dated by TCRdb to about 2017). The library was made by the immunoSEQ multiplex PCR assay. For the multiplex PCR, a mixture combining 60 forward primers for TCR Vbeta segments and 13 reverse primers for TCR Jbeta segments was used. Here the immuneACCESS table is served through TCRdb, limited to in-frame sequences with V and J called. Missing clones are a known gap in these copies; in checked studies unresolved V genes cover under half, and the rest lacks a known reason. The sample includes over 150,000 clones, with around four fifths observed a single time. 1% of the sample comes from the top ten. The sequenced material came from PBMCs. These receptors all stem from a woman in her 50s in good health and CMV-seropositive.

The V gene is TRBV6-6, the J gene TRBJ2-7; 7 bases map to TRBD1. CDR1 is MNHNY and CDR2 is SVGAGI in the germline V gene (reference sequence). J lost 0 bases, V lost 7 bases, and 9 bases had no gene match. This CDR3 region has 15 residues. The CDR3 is CASILDRAVSYEQYF. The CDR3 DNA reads TGTGCCAGCATCCTAGACAGGGCCGTCTCCTACGAGCAGTACTTC.

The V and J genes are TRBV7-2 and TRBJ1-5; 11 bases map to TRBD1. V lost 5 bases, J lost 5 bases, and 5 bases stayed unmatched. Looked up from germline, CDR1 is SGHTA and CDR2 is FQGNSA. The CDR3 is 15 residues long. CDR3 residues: CASSLRTGGDQPQHF. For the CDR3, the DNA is TGTGCCAGCAGCCTCCGGACAGGGGGCGATCAGCCCCAGCATTTT.

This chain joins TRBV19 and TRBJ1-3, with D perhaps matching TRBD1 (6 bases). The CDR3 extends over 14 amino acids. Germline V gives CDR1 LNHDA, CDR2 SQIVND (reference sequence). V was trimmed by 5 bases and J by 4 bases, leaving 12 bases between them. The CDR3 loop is CASSARTVGNTIYF. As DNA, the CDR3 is TGTGCCAGTAGTGCCCGGACAGTCGGAAACACCATATATTTT.

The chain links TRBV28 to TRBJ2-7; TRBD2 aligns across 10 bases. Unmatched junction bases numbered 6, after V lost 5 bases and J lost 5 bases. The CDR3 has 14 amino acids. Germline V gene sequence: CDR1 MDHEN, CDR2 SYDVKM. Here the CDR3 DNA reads TGTGCCAGCAGTCTTTCTAGCGGGAGCGACGAGCAGTACTTC. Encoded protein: CASSLSSGSDEQYF.

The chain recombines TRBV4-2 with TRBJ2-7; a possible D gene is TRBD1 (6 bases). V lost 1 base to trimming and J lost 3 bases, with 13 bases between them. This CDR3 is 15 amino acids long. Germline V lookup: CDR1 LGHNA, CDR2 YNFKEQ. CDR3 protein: CASSQVLDRSYEQYF. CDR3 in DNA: TGTGCCAGCAGCCAAGTCCTCGACAGGAGCTACGAGCAGTACTTC.

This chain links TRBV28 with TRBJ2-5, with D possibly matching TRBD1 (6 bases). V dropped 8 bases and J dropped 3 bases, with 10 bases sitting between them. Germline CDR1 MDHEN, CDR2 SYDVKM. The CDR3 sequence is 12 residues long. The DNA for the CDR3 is TGTGCCAGCGGGACACTTAAAGAGACCCAGTACTTC. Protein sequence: CASGTLKETQYF.

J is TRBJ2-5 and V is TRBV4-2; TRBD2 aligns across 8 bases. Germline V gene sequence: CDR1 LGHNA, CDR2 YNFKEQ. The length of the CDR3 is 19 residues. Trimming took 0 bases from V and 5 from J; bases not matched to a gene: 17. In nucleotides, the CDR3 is TGTGCCAGCAGCCAAGATCTCATCGGGACTAGTAGCATTGAGGAGACCCAGTACTTC. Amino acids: CASSQDLIGTSSIEETQYF.

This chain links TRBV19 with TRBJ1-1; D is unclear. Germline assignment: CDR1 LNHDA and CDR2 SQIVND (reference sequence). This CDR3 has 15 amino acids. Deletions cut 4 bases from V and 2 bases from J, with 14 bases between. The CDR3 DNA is TGTGCCAGTAGTACTCCCCTTACACGAAACACTGAAGCTTTCTTT. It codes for CASSTPLTRNTEAFF.

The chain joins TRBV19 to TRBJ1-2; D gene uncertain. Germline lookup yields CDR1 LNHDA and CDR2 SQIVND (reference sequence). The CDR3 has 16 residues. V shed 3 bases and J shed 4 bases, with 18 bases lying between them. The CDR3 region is CASSMSRGSRSYGYTF. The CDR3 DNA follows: TGTGCCAGTAGTATGAGTCGCGGCTCGAGATCCTATGGCTACACCTTC.

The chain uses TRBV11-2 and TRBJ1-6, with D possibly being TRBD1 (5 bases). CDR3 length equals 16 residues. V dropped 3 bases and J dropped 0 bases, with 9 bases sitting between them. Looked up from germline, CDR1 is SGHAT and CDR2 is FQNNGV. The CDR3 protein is CASSLGLSSYNSPLHF. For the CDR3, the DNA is TGTGCCAGCAGCTTGGGACTCAGCTCCTATAATTCACCCCTCCACTTT.

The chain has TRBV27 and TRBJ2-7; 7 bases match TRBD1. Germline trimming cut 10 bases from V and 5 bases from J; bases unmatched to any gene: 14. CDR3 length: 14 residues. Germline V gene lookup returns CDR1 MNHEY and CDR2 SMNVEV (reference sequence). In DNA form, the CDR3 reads TGTGCCACCGGGGCCGGAGACAGGGCCCACGAGCAGTACTTC. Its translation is CATGAGDRAHEQYF.

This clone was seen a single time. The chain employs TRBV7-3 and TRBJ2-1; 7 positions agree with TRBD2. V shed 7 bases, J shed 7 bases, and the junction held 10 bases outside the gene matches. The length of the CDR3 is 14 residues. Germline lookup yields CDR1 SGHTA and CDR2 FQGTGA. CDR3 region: CASTLGGSLNEQFF. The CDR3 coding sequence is TGTGCCAGCACCCTTGGCGGGAGTTTGAATGAGCAGTTCTTC. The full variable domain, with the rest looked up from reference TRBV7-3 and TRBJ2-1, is GAGVSQTPSNKVTEKGKYVELRCDPISGHTALYWYRQSLGQGPEFLIYFQGTGAADDSGLPNDRFFAVRPEGSVSTLKIQRTERGDSAVYLCASTLGGSLNEQFFGPGTRLTVL.

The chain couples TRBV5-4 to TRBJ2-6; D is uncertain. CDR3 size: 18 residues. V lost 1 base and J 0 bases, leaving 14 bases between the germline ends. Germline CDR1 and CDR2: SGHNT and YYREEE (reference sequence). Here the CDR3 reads CASSLKLTRLSGANVLTF. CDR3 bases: TGTGCCAGCAGCTTGAAACTCACGAGGCTCTCTGGGGCCAACGTCCTGACTTTC.

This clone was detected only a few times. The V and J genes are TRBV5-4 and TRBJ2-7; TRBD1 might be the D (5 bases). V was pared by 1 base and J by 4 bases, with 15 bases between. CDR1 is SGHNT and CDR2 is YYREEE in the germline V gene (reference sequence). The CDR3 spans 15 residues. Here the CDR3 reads CASSLSLGQQYEQYF. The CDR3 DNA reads TGTGCCAGCAGCTTGAGTCTGGGGCAGCAATACGAGCAGTACTTC.

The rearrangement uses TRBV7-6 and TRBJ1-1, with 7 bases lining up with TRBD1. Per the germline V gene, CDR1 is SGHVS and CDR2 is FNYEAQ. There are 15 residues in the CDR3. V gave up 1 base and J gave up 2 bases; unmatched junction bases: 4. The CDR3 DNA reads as TGTGCCAGCAGCTTAGGGACAGGACTTAACACTGAAGCTTTCTTT. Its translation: CASSLGTGLNTEAFF.

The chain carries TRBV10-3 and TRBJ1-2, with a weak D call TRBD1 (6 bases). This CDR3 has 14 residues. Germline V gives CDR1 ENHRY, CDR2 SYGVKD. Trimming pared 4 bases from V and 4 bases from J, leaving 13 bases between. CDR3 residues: CAISGGGVGYGYTF. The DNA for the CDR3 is TGTGCCATCAGTGGAGGGGGAGTTGGCTATGGCTACACCTTC.

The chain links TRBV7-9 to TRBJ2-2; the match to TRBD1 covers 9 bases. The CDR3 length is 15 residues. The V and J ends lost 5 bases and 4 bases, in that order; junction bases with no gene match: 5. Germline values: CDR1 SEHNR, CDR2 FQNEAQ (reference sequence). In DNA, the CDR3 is TGTGCCAGCAGCGCCGGGACAGGGTTCACCGGGGAGCTGTTTTTT. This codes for CASSAGTGFTGELFF.

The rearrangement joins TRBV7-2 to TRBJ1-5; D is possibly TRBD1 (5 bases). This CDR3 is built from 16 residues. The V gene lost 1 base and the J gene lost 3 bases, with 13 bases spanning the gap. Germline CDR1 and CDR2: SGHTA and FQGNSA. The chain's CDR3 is CASSLVVGGNNQPQHF. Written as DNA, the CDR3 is TGTGCCAGCAGCTTAGTAGTTGGGGGGAACAATCAGCCCCAGCATTTT.

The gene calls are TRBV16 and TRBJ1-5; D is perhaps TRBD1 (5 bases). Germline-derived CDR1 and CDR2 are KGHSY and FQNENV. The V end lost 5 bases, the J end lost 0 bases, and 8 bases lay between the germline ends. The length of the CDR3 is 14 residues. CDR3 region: CASSDRNSNQPQHF. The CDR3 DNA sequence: TGTGCCAGCAGCGACAGAAATAGCAATCAGCCCCAGCATTTT.

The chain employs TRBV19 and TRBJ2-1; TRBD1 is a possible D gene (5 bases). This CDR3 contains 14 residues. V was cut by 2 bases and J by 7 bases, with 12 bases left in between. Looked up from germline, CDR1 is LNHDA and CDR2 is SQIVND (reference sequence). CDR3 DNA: TGTGCCAGTAGTATATACAGGACAAGTAATGAGCAGTTCTTC. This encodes CASSIYRTSNEQFF.

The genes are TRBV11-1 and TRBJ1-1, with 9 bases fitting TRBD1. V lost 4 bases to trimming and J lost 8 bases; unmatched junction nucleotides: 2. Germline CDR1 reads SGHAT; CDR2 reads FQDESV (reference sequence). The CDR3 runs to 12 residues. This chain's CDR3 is CASSSDRGEAFF. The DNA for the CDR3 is TGTGCCAGCAGCTCCGACAGGGGGGAAGCTTTCTTT.